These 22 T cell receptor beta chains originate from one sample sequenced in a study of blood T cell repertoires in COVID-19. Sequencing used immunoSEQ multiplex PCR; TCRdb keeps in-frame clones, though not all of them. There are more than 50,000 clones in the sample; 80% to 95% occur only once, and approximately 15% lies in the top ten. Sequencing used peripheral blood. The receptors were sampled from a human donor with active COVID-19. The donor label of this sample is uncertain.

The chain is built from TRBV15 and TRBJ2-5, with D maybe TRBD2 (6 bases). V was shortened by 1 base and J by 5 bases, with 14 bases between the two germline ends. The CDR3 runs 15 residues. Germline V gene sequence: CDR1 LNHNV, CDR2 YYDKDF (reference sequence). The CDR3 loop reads CATSRGGGVEETQYF. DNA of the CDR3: TGTGCCACCAGCAGAGGAGGAGGGGTGGAGGAGACCCAGTACTTC.

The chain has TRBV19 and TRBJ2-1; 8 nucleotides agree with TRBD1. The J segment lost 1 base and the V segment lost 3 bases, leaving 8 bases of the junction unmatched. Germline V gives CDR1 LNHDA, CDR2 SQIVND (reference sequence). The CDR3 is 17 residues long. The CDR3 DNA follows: TGTGCCAGTAGTATGGACAGGGCCCATGGATCCTACAATGAGCAGTTCTTC. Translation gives CASSMDRAHGSYNEQFF.

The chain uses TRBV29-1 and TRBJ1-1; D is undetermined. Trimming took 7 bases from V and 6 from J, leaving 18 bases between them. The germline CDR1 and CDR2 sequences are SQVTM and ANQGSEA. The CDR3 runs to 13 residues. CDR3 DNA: TGCAGCGGGGCTCCAACCACCCCCGCTGAAGCTTTCTTT. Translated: CSGAPTTPAEAFF.

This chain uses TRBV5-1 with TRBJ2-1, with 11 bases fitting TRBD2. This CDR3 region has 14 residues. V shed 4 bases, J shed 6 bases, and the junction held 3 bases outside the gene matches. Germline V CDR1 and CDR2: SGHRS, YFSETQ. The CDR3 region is CASSGLAGGNEQFF. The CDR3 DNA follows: TGCGCCAGCAGCGGGCTAGCGGGGGGCAATGAGCAGTTCTTC. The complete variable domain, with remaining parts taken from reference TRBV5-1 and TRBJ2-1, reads KAGVTQTPRYLIKTRGQQVTLSCSPISGHRSVSWYQQTPGQGLQFLFEYFSETQRNKGNFPGRFSGRQFSNSRSEMNVSTLELGDSALYLCASSGLAGGNEQFFGPGTRLTVL.

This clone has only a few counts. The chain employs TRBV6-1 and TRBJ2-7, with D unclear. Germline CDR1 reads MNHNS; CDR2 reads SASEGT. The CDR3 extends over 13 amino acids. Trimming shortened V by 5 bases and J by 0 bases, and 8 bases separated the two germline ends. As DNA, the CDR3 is TGTGCCAGCAGTTCTCAGGACTCCTACGAGCAGTACGTC. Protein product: CASSSQDSYEQYV.

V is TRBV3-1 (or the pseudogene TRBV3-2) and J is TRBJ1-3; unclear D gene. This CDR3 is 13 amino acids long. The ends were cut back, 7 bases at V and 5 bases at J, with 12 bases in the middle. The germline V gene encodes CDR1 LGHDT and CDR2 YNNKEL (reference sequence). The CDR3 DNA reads TGTGCCAGCACCCAGGCCTCGAGAAACACCATATATTTT. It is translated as CASTQASRNTIYF.

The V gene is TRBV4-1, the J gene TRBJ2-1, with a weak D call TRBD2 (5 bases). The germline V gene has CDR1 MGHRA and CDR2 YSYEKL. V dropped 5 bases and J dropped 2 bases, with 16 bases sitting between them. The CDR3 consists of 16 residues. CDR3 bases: TGCGCCAGCAGCAAAAGAGTAGGAGCGGCCTACAATGAGCAGTTCTTC. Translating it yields CASSKRVGAAYNEQFF.

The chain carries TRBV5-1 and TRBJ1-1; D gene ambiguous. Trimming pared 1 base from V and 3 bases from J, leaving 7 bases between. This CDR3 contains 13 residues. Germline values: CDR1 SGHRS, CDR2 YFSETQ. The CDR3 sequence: CASSLLRDTEAFF. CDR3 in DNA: TGCGCCAGCAGCTTGCTGCGGGACACTGAAGCTTTCTTT. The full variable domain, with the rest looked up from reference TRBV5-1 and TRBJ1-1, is KAGVTQTPRYLIKTRGQQVTLSCSPISGHRSVSWYQQTPGQGLQFLFEYFSETQRNKGNFPGRFSGRQFSNSRSEMNVSTLELGDSALYLCASSLLRDTEAFFGQGTRLTVV.

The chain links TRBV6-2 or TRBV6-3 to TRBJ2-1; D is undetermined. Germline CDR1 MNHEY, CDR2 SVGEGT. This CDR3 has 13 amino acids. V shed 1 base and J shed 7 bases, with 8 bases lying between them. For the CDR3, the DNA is TGTGCCAGCAGTTACTATCTGGCTAATGAGCAGTTCTTC. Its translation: CASSYYLANEQFF.

The CDR3 DNA is TGTGCCAGTAGTGCCTACAGGGGTGGGGTTAGGGGGCCCCAGCATTTT. Residues: CASSAYRGGVRGPQHF. This chain joins TRBV19 and TRBJ1-5; 7 positions match TRBD1. There are 16 residues in the CDR3. CDR1 is LNHDA and CDR2 is SQIVND in the germline V gene (reference sequence). J was trimmed by 9 bases and V by 5 bases; bases with no gene match: 16.

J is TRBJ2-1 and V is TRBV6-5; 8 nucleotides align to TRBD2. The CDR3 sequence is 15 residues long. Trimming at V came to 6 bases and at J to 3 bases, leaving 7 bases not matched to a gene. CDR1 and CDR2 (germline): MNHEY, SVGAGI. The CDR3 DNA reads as TGTGCCAGCAGCCTGAGCGGGAGCCTCTACAATGAGCAGTTCTTC. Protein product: CASSLSGSLYNEQFF.

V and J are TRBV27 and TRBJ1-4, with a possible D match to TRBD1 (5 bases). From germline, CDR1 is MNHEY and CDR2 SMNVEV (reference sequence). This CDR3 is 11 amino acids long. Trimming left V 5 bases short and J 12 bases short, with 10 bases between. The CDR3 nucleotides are TGTGCCAGCAGTGCAGGGATAGAACTGTTTTTT. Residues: CASSAGIELFF. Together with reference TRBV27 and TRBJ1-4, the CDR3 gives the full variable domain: EAQVTQNPRYLITVTGKKLTVTCSQNMNHEYMSWYRQDPGLGLRQIYYSMNVEVTDKGDVPEGYKVSRKEKRNFPLILESPSPNQTSLYFCASSAGIELFFGSGTQLSVL.

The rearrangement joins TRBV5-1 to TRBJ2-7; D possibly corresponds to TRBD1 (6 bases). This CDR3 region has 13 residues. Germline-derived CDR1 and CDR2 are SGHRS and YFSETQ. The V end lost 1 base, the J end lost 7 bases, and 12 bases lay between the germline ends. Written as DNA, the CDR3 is TGCGCCAGCAGCTTGCTTGGACAGATTGAGCAGTACTTC. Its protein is CASSLLGQIEQYF.

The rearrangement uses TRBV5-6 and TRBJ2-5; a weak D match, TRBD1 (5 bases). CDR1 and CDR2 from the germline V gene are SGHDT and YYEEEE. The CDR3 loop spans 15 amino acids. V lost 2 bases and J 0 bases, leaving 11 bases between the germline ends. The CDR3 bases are TGTGCCAGCAGCTTCCTACAGGAGTACCAAGAGACCCAGTACTTC. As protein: CASSFLQEYQETQYF.

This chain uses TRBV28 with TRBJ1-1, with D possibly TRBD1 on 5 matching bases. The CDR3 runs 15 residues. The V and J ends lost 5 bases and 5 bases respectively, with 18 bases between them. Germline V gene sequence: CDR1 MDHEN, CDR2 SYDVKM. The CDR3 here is CASSPRPGVWTEAFF. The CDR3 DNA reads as TGTGCCAGCAGTCCCCGTCCGGGGGTGTGGACTGAAGCTTTCTTT.

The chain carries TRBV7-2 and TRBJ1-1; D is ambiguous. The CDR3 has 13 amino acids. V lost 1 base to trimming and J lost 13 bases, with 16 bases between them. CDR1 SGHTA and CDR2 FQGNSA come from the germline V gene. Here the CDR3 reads CASSLGRELSLFF. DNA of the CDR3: TGTGCCAGCAGCTTAGGTCGAGAACTGTCACTTTTCTTT.

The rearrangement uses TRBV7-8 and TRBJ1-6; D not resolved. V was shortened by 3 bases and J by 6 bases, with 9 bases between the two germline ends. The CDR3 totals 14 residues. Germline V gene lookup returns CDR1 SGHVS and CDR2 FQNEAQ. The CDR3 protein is CASSFVSSNSPLHF. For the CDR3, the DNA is TGTGCCAGCAGCTTTGTCTCGTCTAATTCACCCCTCCACTTT. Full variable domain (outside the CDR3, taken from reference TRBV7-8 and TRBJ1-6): GAGVSQSPRYKVAKRGQDVALRCDPISGHVSLFWYQQALGQGPEFLTYFQNEAQLDKSGLPSDRFFAERPEGSVSTLKIQRTQQEDSAVYLCASSFVSSNSPLHFGNGTRLTVT.

The CDR3, as DNA: TGTGCCAGCAGCCAGGGAGCGACAGGCCGGAATCAGCCCCAGCATTTT. Its translation: CASSQGATGRNQPQHF. The rearrangement joins TRBV7-9 to TRBJ1-5, with a possible D match to TRBD1 (6 bases). The CDR3 is 16 amino acids. V was cut by 5 bases and J by 4 bases, with 18 bases left in between. CDR1 is SEHNR and CDR2 is FQNEAQ in the germline V gene (reference sequence). Full variable domain (outside the CDR3, taken from reference TRBV7-9 and TRBJ1-5): DTGVSQNPRHKITKRGQNVTFRCDPISEHNRLYWYRQTLGQGPEFLTYFQNEAQLEKSRLLSDRFSAERPKGSFSTLEIQRTEQGDSAMYLCASSQGATGRNQPQHFGDGTRLSIL.

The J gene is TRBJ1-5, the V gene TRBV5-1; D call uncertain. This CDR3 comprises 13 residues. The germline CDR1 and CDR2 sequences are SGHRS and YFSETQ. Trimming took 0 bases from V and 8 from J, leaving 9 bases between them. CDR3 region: CASSLAGLEPQHF. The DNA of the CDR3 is TGCGCCAGCAGCTTGGCCGGGTTGGAGCCCCAGCATTTT.

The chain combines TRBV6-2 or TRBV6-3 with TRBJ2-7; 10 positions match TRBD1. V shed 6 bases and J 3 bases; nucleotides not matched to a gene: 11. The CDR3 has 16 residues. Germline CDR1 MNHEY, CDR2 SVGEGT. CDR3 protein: CASSLSGTGDIYEQYV. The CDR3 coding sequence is TGTGCCAGCAGCCTTTCAGGGACAGGGGATATCTACGAGCAGTACGTC.

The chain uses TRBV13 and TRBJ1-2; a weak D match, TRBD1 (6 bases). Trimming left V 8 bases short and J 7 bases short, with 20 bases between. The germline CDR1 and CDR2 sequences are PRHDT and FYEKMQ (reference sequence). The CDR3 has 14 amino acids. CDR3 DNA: TGTGCCAGCTCAGCTTATGGGGGCGGCGTTGGCTACACCTTC. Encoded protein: CASSAYGGGVGYTF.

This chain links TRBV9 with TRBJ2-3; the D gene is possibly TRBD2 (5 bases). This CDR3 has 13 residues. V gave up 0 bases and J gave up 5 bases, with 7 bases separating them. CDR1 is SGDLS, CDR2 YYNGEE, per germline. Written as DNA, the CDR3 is TGTGCCAGCAGCGTAGCCCGGGGAGATACGCAGTATTTT. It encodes CASSVARGDTQYF.